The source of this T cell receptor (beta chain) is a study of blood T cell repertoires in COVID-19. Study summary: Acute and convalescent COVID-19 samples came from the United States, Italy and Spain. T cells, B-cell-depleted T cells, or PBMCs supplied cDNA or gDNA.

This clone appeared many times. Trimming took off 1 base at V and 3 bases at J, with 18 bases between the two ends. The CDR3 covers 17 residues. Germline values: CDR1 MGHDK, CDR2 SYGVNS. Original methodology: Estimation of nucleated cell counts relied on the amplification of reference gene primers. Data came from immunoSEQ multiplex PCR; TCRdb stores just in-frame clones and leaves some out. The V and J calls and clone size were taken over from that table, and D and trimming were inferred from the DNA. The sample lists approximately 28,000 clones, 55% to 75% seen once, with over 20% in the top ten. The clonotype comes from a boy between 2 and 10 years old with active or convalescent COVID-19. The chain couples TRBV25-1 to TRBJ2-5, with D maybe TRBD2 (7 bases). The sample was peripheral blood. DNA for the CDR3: TGTGCCAGCAGTGAATTTCTGGGGAGGGGGTCGGAAGAGACCCAGTACTTC. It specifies CASSEFLGRGSEETQYF.